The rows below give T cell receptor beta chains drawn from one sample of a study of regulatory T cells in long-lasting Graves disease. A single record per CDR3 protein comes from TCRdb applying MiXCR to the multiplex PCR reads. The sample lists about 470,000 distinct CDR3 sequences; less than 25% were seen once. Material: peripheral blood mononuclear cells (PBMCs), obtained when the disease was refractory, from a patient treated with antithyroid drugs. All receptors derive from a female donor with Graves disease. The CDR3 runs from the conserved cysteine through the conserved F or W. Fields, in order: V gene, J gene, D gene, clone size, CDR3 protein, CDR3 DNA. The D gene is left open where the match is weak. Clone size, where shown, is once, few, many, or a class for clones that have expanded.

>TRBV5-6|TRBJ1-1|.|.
CASSSGGFEAFF
TGTGCCAGCAGCTCGGGCGGTTTTGAAGCTTTCTTT
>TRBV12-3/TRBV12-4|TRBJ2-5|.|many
CASSLILGRGSRTQETQYF
TGTGCCAGCAGTTTAATATTAGGGAGAGGTAGCCGCACCCAAGAGACCCAGTACTTC
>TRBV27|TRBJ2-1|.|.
CASSLSPGGGSYNEQFF
TGTGCCAGCAGTTTATCGCCAGGGGGGGGCTCCTACAATGAGCAGTTCTTC
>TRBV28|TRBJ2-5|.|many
CASSWEETAQETQYF
TGTGCCAGCAGCTGGGAGGAAACCGCCCAAGAGACCCAGTACTTC
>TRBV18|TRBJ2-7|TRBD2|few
CASSLTSGRAREQYF
TGTGCCAGCTCACTGACTAGCGGGAGGGCCCGCGAGCAGTACTTC
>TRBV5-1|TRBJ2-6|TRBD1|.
CASSPVSGTGGSGANVLTF
TGCGCCAGCAGTCCTGTTTCCGGGACAGGGGGCTCTGGGGCCAACGTCCTGACTTTC
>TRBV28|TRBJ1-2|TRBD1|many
CASSSGTGGIGGYTF
TGTGCCAGCAGTTCAGGGACAGGGGGTATTGGTGGCTACACCTTC
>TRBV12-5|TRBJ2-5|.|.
CASGLSWQETQYF
TGTGCTAGTGGTTTGTCTTGGCAAGAGACCCAGTACTTC
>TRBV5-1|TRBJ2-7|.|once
CASRKEQVLSYEQYF
TGCGCCAGCAGGAAGGAGCAGGTGTTATCCTACGAGCAGTACTTC
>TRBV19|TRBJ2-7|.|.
CATSRGFYEQYF
TGTGCCACTTCACGCGGATTCTACGAGCAGTACTTC
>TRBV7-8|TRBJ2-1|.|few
CASSLALLTTFSEQFF
TGTGCCAGCAGCTTAGCGCTACTGACTACCTTCAGTGAGCAGTTCTTC
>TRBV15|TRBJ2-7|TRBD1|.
CATSRVGTAGYEQYF
TGTGCCACCAGCAGAGTTGGGACAGCCGGGTACGAGCAGTACTTC
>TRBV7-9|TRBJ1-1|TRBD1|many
CASSSTGLNTEAFF
TGTGCCAGCAGCTCGACAGGGCTGAACACTGAAGCTTTCTTT
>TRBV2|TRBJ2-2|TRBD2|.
CASSGDQEGLHTGELFF
TGTGCCAGCAGTGGAGACCAGGAGGGACTACACACCGGGGAGCTGTTTTTT
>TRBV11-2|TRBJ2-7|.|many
CASSLDPGPYEQYF
TGTGCCAGCAGCTTAGATCCCGGACCCTACGAGCAGTACTTC
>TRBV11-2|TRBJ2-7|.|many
CASSLVWRAYEQYF
TGTGCCAGCAGCTTAGTGTGGCGAGCCTACGAGCAGTACTTC
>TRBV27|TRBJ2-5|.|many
CASSSTPETQYF
TGTGCCAGCAGTTCTACCCCCGAGACCCAGTACTTC
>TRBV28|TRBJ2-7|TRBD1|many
CASHRGRLFDEQYF
TGTGCCAGCCATAGGGGGCGTCTATTTGACGAGCAGTACTTC
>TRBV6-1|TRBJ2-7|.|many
CASSELPLLIYEQYF
TGTGCCAGCAGTGAACTCCCTCTCCTCATCTACGAGCAGTACTTC
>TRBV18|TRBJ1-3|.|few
CASSPGQPRSSGNTIYF
TGTGCCAGCTCACCCGGACAGCCACGATCCTCTGGAAACACCATATATTTT
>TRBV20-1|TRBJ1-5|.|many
CSAAPLGQPQHF
TGCAGTGCTGCCCCACTTGGTCAGCCCCAGCATTTT
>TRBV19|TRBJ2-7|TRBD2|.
CASSIYGRGYEQYF
TGTGCCAGTAGTATCTACGGGAGGGGATACGAGCAGTACTTC
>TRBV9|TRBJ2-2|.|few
CASSGTTGGTAGGPTGELFF
TGTGCCAGCAGCGGAACAACAGGGGGCACAGCGGGAGGCCCGACCGGGGAGCTGTTTTTT
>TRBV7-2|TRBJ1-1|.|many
CASSLYPGMNTEAFF
TGTGCCAGCAGCTTATATCCGGGGATGAACACTGAAGCTTTCTTT
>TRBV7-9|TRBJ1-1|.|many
CASSSTGTEGTEAFF
TGTGCCAGCAGCTCAACCGGGACGGAGGGCACTGAAGCTTTCTTT
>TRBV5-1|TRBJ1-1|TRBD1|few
CASSELFGTGYTEAFF
TGCGCCAGCAGCGAATTATTCGGGACAGGGTACACTGAAGCTTTCTTT
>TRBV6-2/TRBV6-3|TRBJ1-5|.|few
CASSYIRRGYQPQHF
TGTGCCAGCAGTTACATCAGGAGGGGTTATCAGCCCCAGCATTTT
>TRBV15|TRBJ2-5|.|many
CATSREGEQGLTQYF
TGTGCCACCAGCAGAGAGGGGGAACAGGGACTGACCCAGTACTTC
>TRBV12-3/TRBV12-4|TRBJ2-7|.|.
CASRQGNGPLREQYF
TGTGCCAGCAGGCAGGGGAACGGACCCCTACGAGAACAGTACTTC
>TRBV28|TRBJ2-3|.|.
CASSWGSARNTQYF
TGTGCCAGCAGTTGGGGGTCAGCACGAAATACGCAGTATTTT
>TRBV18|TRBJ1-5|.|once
CASSRRRGSITAQHF
TGTGCCAGCTCACGGAGACGAGGATCAATCACGGCCCAGCATTTT
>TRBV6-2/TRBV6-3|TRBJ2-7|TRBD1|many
CASSYSRQGLSSEQYF
TGTGCCAGCAGTTACTCGAGACAGGGGCTATCATCCGAGCAGTACTTC
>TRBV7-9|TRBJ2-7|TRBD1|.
CASILSDREIYEQYF
TGTGCCAGCATCCTATCGGACAGGGAGATCTACGAGCAGTACTTC
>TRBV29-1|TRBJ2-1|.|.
CSVESAETSYNEQFF
TGCAGCGTTGAGTCAGCTGAGACCTCCTACAATGAGCAGTTCTTC
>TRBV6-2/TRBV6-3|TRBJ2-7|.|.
CASSSSDGSYYEQYF
TGTGCCAGCAGCTCCTCGGACGGCAGTTACTACGAGCAGTACTTC
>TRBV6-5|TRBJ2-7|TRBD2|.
CASSYRGLASYEQYF
TGTGCCAGCAGTTACCGCGGACTAGCCTCATACGAGCAGTACTTC
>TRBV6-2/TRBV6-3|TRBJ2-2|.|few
CASSYANRVGELFF
TGTGCCAGCAGTTACGCGAACAGGGTCGGGGAGCTGTTTTTT
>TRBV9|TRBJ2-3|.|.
CASSVAGDGADTQYF
TGTGCCAGCAGCGTAGCGGGAGATGGCGCAGATACGCAGTATTTT
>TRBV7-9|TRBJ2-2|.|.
CASSLLRGGAITGELFF
TGTGCCAGCAGCCTCCTGAGGGGCGGGGCAATTACCGGGGAGCTGTTTTTT
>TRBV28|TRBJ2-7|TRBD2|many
CASSLLAGVDEQYF
TGTGCCAGCAGTTTATTGGCGGGAGTGGACGAGCAGTACTTC
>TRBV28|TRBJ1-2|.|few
CASSPTMIKPGGYTF
TGTGCCAGCAGTCCGACCATGATTAAGCCAGGGGGCTACACCTTC
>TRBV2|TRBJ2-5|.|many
CASGEVLGGETQYF
TGTGCCAGCGGTGAGGTATTGGGAGGCGAGACCCAGTACTTC
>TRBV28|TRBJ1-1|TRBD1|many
CASRDTTGLAEAFF
TGTGCCAGCAGAGACACGACAGGGTTGGCTGAAGCTTTCTTT
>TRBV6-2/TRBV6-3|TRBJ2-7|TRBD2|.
CASSARLAGVTYEQYF
TGTGCCAGCAGTGCCCGCCTGGCGGGAGTCACCTACGAGCAGTACTTC
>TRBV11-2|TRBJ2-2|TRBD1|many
CASSYGTGGFGELFF
TGTGCCAGCAGCTATGGGACAGGGGGTTTCGGGGAGCTGTTTTTT
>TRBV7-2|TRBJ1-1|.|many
CASTPTRGDKEAFF
TGTGCCAGCACCCCTACACGGGGTGACAAAGAAGCTTTCTTT
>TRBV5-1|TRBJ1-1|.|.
CASSLDYMEAFF
TGCGCCAGCAGCTTGGATTATATGGAAGCTTTCTTT
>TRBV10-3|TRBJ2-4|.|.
CAISPGQNDIQYF
TGTGCCATCAGTCCAGGACAGAACGACATTCAGTACTTC
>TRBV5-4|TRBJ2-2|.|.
CASSGAAGTGELFF
TGTGCCAGCAGCGGCGCGGCCGGGACCGGGGAGCTGTTTTTT
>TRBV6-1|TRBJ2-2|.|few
CASRTFLGSGELFF
TGTGCCAGCAGGACCTTCTTAGGGTCCGGGGAGCTGTTTTTT
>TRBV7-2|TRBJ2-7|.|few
CASSPSQGTTNEQYF
TGTGCCAGCAGCCCCTCACAGGGAACTACGAATGAGCAGTACTTC